What follows describes a single T cell receptor (beta chain). Germline-derived CDR1 and CDR2 are KGHDR and SFDVKD. Trimming took off 4 bases at V and 10 bases at J, with 16 bases between the two ends. This CDR3 spans 14 amino acids. This sample is part of a study of blood T cell repertoires in COVID-19. Study-wide context: The United States, Italy and Spain provided the acute and convalescent COVID-19 samples. PBMCs, B-cell-depleted T cells, or T cells provided the cDNA or gDNA that made up the material.

Original processing notes: Scientists estimated how many nucleated cells there were by amplifying reference gene primers. Some clones are missing from TCRdb's copy, which holds only in-frame ones; the method was immunoSEQ multiplex PCR. V and J calls and clone size follow that table, whereas D and trimming were derived from the DNA. The sample carries more than 200,000 clones, roughly four fifths recorded once. The V and J genes are TRBV24-1 and TRBJ2-1, with D perhaps TRBD2 (6 bases). The sequencing sample was made of peripheral blood. The origin of this receptor is a man of 80 years or more with acute or convalescent COVID-19. The CDR3 DNA is TGTGCCACCAGTGAAAGACAGCGGGCCGGGGAGCAGTTCTTC. It codes for CATSERQRAGEQFF.